This TCR beta chain was obtained from a study of blood T cell repertoires in COVID-19. Study context: The United States, Italy and Spain supplied acute and convalescent COVID-19 samples. T cells, B-cell-depleted T cells, or PBMCs supplied cDNA or gDNA.

Original analysis: By means of reference gene primer amplification, nucleated cell counts were estimated. The method was immunoSEQ multiplex PCR; TCRdb's version includes in-frame clones alone and lacks a portion of them. V, J and clone size were drawn from that table, and D and trimming were deduced from the DNA. The sample consists of under 250,000 clones, around 90% of them appearing once. The V segment lost 7 bases and the J segment 0 bases; nucleotides outside the gene matches: 4. Germline V gene lookup returns CDR1 LGHDT and CDR2 YNNKEL (reference sequence). This CDR3 region has 14 residues. This chain connects TRBV3-1 (or the pseudogene TRBV3-2) to TRBJ2-3; TRBD2 agrees at 7 bases. This sequence originates from a man in his fifties or sixties who had recovered from COVID-19. The sequenced sample consisted of peripheral blood. The CDR3 protein is CASKGAGSTDTQYF. The CDR3 region has the DNA TGTGCCAGCAAAGGAGCGGGGAGCACAGATACGCAGTATTTT.